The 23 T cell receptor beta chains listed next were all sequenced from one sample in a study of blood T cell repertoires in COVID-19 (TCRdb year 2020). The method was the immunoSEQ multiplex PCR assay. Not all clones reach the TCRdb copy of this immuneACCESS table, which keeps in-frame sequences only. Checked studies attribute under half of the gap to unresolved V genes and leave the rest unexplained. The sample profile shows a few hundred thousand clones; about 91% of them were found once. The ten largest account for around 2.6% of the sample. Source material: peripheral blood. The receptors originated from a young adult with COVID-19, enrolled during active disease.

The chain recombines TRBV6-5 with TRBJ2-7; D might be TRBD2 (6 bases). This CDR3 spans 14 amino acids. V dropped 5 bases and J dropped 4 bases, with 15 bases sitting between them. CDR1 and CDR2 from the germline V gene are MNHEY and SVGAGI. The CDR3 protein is CASSSFGGEYEQYF. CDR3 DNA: TGTGCCAGCAGTAGTTTCGGGGGTGAGTACGAGCAGTACTTC.

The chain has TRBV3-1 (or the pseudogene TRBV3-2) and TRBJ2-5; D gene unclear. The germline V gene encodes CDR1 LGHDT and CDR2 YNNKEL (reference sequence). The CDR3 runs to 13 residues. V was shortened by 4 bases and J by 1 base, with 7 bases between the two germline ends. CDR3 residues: CASSPTRQETQYF. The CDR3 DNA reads TGTGCCAGCAGCCCCACGCGCCAAGAGACCCAGTACTTC.

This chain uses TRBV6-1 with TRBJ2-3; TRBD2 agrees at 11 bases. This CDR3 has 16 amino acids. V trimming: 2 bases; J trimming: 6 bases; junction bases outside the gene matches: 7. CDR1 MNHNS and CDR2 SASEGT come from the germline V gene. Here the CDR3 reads CASSEPSSGRPDTQYF. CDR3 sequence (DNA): TGTGCCAGCAGTGAACCGTCTAGCGGGAGGCCGGATACGCAGTATTTT.

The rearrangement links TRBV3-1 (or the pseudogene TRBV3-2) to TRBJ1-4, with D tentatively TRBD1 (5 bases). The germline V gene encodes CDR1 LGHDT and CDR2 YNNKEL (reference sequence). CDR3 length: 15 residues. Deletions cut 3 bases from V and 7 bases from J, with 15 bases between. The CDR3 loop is CASSQLGARGEKLFF. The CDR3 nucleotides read TGTGCCAGCAGCCAGTTAGGGGCGCGAGGTGAAAAACTGTTTTTT.

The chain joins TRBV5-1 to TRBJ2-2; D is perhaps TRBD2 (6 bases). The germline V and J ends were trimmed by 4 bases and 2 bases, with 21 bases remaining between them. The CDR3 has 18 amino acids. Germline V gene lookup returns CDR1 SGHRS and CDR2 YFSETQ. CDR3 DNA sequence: TGCGCCAGCAGCACCCTCTCCGACGGGAGAGGCAACACCGGGGAGCTGTTTTTT. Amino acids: CASSTLSDGRGNTGELFF. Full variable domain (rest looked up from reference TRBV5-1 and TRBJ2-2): KAGVTQTPRYLIKTRGQQVTLSCSPISGHRSVSWYQQTPGQGLQFLFEYFSETQRNKGNFPGRFSGRQFSNSRSEMNVSTLELGDSALYLCASSTLSDGRGNTGELFFGEGSRLTVL.

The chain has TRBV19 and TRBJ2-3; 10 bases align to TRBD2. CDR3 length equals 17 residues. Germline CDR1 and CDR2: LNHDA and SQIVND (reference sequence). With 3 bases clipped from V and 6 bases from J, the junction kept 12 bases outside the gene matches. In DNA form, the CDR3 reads TGTGCCAGTAGTATGGCCTACCGGGGACTAGCGTCGGATACGCAGTATTTT. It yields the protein CASSMAYRGLASDTQYF.

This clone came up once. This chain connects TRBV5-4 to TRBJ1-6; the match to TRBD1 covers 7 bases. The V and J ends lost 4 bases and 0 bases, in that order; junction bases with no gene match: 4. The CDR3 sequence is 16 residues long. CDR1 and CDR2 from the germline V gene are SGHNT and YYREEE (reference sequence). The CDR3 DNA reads TGTGCCAGCAGCGACGGGGACAGCTCCTATAATTCACCCCTCCACTTT. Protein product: CASSDGDSSYNSPLHF. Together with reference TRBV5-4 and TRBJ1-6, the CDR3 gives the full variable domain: ETGVTQSPTHLIKTRGQQVTLRCSSQSGHNTVSWYQQALGQGPQFIFQYYREEENGRGNFPPRFSGLQFPNYSSELNVNALELDDSALYLCASSDGDSSYNSPLHFGNGTRLTVT.

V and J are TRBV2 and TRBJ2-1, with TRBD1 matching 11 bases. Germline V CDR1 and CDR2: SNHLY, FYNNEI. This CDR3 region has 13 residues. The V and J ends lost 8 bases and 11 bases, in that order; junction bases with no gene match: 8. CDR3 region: CASGTGGVNQQFF. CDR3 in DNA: TGTGCCAGCGGGACAGGGGGTGTTAATCAGCAGTTCTTC.

The CDR3 loop reads CASSQGAPPTYEQYF. In nucleotides, the CDR3 is TGTGCCAGCAGCCAAGGGGCTCCACCAACCTACGAGCAGTACTTC. V is TRBV4-2 and J is TRBJ2-7; D uncertain. Between the trimmed V and J ends, which lost 1 base and 2 bases, there was a span of 12 bases. CDR3 length: 15 amino acids. The germline gives CDR1 LGHNA, CDR2 YNFKEQ.

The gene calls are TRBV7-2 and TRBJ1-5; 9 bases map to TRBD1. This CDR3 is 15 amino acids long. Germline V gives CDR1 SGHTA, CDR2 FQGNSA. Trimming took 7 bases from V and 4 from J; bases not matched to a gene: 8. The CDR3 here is CASTPGTGSNQPQHF. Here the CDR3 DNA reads TGTGCCAGCACTCCCGGGACAGGGAGTAATCAGCCCCAGCATTTT.

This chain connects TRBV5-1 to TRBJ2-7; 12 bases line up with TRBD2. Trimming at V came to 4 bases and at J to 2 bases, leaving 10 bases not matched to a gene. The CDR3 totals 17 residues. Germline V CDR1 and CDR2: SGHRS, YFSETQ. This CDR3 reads CASSVRTSGDRPYEQYF. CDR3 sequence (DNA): TGCGCCAGCAGCGTACGGACTAGCGGGGACAGGCCCTACGAGCAGTACTTC.

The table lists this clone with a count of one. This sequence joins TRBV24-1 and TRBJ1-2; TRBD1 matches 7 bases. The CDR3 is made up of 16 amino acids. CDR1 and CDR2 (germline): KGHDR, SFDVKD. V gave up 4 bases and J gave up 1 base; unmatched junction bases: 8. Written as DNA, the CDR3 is TGTGCCACCAGTGAACAGGACAGGCCGGATAACTATGGCTACACCTTC. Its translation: CATSEQDRPDNYGYTF.

CDR3 in amino acids: CASSHPSLTSAYYNEQFF. The CDR3 nucleotides read TGTGCCAGCAGCCACCCCTCCCTGACTAGCGCTTACTACAATGAGCAGTTCTTC. The chain uses TRBV3-1 (or the pseudogene TRBV3-2) and TRBJ2-1, with 8 bases fitting TRBD2. The CDR3 is 18 residues long. Germline CDR1 is LGHDT and CDR2 is YNNKEL (reference sequence). V shed 3 bases and J 3 bases; nucleotides not matched to a gene: 13.

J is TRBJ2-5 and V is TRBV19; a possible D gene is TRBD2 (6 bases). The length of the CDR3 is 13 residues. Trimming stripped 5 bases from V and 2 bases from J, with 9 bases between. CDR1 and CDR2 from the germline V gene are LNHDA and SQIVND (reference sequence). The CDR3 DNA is TGTGCCAGTAGTGATGGGACTCAAGAGACCCAGTACTTC. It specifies CASSDGTQETQYF.

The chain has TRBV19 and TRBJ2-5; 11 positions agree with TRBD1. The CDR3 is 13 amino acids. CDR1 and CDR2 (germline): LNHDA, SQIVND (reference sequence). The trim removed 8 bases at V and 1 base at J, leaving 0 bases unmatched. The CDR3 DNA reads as TGTGCCAGTGGGACAGGGGGCCAAGAGACCCAGTACTTC. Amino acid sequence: CASGTGGQETQYF.

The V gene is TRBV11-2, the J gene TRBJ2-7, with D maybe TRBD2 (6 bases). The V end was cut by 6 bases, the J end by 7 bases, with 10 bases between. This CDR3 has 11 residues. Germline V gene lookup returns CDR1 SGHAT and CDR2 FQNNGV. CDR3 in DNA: TGTGCCAGCAGTCCTCTAGCGGAGCAGTACTTC. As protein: CASSPLAEQYF.

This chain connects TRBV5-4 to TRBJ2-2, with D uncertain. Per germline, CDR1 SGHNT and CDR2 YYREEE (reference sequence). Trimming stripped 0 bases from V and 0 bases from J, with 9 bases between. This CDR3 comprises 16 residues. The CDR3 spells CASSLGDIANTGELFF. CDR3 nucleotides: TGTGCCAGCAGCTTGGGCGACATAGCGAACACCGGGGAGCTGTTTTTT.

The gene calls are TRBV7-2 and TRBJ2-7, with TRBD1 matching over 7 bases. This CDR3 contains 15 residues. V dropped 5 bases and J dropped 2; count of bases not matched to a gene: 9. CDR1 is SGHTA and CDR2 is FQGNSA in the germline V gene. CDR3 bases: TGTGCCAGCAGCGACTGGGGGACAGTCCCCTACGAGCAGTACTTC. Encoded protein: CASSDWGTVPYEQYF.

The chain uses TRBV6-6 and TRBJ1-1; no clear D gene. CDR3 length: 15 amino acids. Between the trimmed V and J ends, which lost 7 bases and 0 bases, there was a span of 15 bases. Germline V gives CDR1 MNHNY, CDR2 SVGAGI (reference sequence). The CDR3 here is CASNSREGMNTEAFF. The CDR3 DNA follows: TGTGCCAGCAACTCCCGGGAGGGCATGAACACTGAAGCTTTCTTT.

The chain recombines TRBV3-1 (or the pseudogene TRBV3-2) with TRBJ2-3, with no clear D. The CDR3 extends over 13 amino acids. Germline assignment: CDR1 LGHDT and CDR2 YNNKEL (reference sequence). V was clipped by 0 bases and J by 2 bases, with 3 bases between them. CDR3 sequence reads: CASSQDYTDTQYF. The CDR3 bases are TGTGCCAGCAGCCAAGACTACACAGATACGCAGTATTTT.

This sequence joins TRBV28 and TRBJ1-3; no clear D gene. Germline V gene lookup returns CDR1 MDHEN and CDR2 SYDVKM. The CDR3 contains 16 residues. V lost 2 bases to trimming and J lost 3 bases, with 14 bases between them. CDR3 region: CASSLPVNKIGNTIYF. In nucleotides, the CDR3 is TGTGCCAGCAGTTTACCAGTCAACAAGATTGGAAACACCATATATTTT.

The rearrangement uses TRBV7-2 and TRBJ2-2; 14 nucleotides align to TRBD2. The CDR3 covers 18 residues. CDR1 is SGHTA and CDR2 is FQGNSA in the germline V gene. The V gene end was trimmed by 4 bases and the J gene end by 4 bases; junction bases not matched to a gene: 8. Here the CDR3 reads CASSYGEGLAGVTGELFF. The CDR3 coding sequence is TGTGCCAGCAGCTACGGTGAGGGACTAGCGGGAGTCACCGGGGAGCTGTTTTTT. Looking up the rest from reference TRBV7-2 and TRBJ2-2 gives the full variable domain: GAGVSQSPSNKVTEKGKDVELRCDPISGHTALYWYRQSLGQGLEFLIYFQGNSAPDKSGLPSDRFSAERTGGSVSTLTIQRTQQEDSAVYLCASSYGEGLAGVTGELFFGEGSRLTVL.

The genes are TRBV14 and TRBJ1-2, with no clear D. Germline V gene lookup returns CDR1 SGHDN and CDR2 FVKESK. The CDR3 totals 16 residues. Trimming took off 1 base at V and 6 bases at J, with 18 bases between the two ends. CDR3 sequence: CASSQASRFVVDGYTF. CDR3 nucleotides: TGTGCCAGCAGCCAAGCTTCTAGGTTCGTGGTGGATGGCTACACCTTC.